A single T cell receptor beta chain is shown here with its context. This specimen belongs to a study of blood T cell repertoires in COVID-19. Study-level background: PBMCs, B-cell-depleted T cells, or T cells were the source of the cDNA or gDNA that made up the material.

CDR1 is SGHVS and CDR2 is FQNEAQ in the germline V gene. The CDR3 runs 16 residues. V gave up 5 bases and J gave up 0 bases, with 14 bases separating them. This study enrolled people aged roughly 18 to 90 from about two dozen US geographic areas. Some clones are missing from TCRdb's copy, which holds only in-frame ones; the method was immunoSEQ multiplex PCR. Of just over 150,000 clones in the sample, roughly 90% were seen once. This rearrangement joins TRBV7-8 to TRBJ2-1, with D possibly TRBD2 on 6 matching bases. What was sequenced was PBMCs or T cells enriched from blood (not recorded which). This sequence originates from a woman between 50 and 59 years old who had recovered from COVID-19. CDR3 in amino acids: CASSAPLASSYNEQFF. Here the CDR3 DNA reads TGTGCCAGCAGCGCCCCACTAGCTAGCTCCTACAATGAGCAGTTCTTC.